What follows describes a single TCR beta chain. The CDR3 sequence is 14 residues long. Germline CDR1 ENHRY, CDR2 SYGVKD. J gave up 4 bases and V 6 bases, and 8 bases lay outside the gene matches. This sample is drawn from a study of blood T cell repertoires in COVID-19. About the research overall: The United States, Italy and Spain were the sources of the acute and convalescent COVID-19 samples. Sample material is recorded as cDNA or gDNA derived from T cells, B-cell-depleted T cells, or PBMCs.

Study processing details: Amplifying reference gene primers gave estimates of nucleated cell counts. TCRdb's copy holds only in-frame clones and misses some; the assay was immunoSEQ multiplex PCR. D and trimming come from the DNA, and the V and J calls and clone size come from that table. The data show 37,000 or so clones, around 90% seen once. The origin of this receptor is a man aged 70-80 years with acute or convalescent COVID-19. Sequencing input: peripheral blood. The V and J genes are TRBV10-3 and TRBJ2-7, with 8 bases aligning to TRBD2. CDR3 loop: CAISLAGGEYEQYF. The CDR3 DNA reads as TGTGCCATCAGCCTAGCGGGCGGCGAGTACGAGCAGTACTTC.